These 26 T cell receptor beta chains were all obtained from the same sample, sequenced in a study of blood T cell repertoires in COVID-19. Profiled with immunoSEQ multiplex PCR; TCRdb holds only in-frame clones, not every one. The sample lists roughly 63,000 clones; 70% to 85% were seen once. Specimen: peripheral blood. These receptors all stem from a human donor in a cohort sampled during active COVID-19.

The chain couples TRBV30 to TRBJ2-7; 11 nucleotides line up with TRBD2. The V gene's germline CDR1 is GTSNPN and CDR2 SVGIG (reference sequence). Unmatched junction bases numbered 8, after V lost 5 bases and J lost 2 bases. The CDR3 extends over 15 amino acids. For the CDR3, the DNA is TGTGCCTGGGCCGGAGTTAGCGGGAGGGCCTACGAGCAGTACTTC. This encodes CAWAGVSGRAYEQYF.

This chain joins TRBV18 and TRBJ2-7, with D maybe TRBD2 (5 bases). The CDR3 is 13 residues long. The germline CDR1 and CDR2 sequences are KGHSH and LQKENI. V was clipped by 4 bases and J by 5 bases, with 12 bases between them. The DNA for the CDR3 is TGTGCCAGCTCACGTCAACTAGACCACGAGCAGTACTTC. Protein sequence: CASSRQLDHEQYF.

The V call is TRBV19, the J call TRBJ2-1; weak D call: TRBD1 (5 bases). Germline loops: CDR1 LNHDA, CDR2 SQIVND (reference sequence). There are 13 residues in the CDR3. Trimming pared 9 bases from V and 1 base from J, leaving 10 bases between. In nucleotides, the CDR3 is TGTGCCAGCCAGGACACGTCCTACAATGAGCAGTTCTTC. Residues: CASQDTSYNEQFF.

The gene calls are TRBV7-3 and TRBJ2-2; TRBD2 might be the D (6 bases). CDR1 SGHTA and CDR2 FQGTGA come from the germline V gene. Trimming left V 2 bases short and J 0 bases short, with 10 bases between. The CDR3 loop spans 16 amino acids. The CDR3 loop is CASSLGGNTNTGELFF. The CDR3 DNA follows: TGTGCCAGCAGCTTAGGGGGGAACACGAACACCGGGGAGCTGTTTTTT.

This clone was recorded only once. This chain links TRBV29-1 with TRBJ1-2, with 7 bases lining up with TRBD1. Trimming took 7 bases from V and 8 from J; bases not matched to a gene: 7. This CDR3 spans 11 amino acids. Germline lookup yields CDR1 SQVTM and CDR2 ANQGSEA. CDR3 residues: CSARQGYGYTF. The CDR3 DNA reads TGCAGCGCGAGACAGGGTTACGGCTACACCTTC.

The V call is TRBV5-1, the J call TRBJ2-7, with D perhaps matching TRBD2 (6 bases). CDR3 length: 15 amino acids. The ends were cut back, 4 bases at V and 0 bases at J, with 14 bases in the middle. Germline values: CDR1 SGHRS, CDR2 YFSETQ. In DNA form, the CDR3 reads TGCGCCAGCAGCCCGCGGGACGGCATCTCCTACGAGCAGTACTTC. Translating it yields CASSPRDGISYEQYF.

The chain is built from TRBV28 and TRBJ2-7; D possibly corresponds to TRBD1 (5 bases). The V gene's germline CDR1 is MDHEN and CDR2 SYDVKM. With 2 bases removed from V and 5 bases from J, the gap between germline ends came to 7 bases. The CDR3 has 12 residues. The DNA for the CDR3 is TGTGCCAGCAGTTTAAGGGGCCACGAGCAGTACTTC. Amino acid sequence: CASSLRGHEQYF.

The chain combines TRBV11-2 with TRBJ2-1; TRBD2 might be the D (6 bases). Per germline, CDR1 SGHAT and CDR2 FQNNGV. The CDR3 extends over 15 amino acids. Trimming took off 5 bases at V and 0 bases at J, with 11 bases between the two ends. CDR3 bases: TGTGCCAGCAGCGCGGGGTTGCCCTCCTACAATGAGCAGTTCTTC. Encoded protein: CASSAGLPSYNEQFF.

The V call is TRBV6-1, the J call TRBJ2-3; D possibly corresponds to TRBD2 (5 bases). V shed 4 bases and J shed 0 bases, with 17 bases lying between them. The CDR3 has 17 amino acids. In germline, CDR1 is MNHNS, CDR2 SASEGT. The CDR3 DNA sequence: TGTGCCAGCAGTGGCTGGACCGGGATCACTAGCACAGATACGCAGTATTTT. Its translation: CASSGWTGITSTDTQYF.

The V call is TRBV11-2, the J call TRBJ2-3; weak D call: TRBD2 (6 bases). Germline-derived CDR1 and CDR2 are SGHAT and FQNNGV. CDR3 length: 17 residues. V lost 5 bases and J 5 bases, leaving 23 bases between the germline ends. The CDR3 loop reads CASSPRLVGGGGDTQYF. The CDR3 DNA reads TGTGCCAGCAGCCCCCGTTTAGTCGGGGGAGGCGGAGATACGCAGTATTTT.

CDR3 in amino acids: CASMRTGNTEAFF. CDR3 coding DNA: TGTGCCAGCATGAGGACAGGAAACACTGAAGCTTTCTTT. The rearrangement uses TRBV7-8 and TRBJ1-1, with 7 positions matching TRBD1. Germline V lookup: CDR1 SGHVS, CDR2 FQNEAQ. This CDR3 has 13 residues. After removal of 7 bases from V and 2 bases from J, the junction contained 4 bases not matched to a gene.

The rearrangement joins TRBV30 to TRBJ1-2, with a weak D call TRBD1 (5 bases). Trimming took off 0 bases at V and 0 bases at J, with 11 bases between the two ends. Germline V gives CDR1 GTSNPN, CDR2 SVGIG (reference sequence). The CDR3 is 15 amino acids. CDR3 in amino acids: CAWSVPRGTNYGYTF. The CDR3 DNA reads TGTGCCTGGAGTGTCCCCCGGGGGACTAACTATGGCTACACCTTC.

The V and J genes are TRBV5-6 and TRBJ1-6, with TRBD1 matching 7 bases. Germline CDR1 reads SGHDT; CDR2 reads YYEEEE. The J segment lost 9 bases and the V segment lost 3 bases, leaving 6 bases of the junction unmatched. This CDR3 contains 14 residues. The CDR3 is CASSWDRRLSPLHF. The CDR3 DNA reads TGTGCCAGCAGCTGGGACAGAAGACTTTCACCCCTCCACTTT.

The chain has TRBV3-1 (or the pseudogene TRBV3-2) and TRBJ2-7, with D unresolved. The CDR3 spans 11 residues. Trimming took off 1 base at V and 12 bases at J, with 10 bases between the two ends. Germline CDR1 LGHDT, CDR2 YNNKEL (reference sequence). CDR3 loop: CASSQGEVRYF. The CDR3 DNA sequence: TGTGCCAGCAGCCAAGGCGAAGTTAGGTACTTC.

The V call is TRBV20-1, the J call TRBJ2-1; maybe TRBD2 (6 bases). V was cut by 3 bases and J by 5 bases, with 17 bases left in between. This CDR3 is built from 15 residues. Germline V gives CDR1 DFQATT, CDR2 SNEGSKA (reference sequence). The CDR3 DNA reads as TGCAGTGCTAGTCTTTACGGGAGTCGGGACAATGAGCAGTTCTTC. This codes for CSASLYGSRDNEQFF.

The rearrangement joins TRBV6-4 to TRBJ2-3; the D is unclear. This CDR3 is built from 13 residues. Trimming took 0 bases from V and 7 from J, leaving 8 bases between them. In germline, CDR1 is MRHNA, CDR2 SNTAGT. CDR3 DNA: TGTGCCAGCAGTGACTCGGCAGGTCATACGCAGTATTTT. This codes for CASSDSAGHTQYF.

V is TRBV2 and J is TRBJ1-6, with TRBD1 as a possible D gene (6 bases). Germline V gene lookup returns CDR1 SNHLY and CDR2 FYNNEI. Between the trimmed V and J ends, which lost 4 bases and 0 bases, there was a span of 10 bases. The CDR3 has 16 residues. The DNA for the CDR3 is TGTGCCAGCAGTGGGGTGGGGGCCTCCTATAATTCACCCCTCCACTTT. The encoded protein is CASSGVGASYNSPLHF.

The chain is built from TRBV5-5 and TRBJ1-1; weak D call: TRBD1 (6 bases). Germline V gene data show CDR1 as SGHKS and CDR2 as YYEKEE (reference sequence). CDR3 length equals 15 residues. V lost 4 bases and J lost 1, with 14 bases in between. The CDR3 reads CASSLRTVANTEAFF. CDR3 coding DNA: TGTGCCAGCAGCCTGAGGACAGTTGCGAACACTGAAGCTTTCTTT.

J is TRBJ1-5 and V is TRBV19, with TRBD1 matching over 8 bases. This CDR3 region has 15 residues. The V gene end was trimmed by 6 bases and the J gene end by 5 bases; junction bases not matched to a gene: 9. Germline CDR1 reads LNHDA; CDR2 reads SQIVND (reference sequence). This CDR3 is CASSSRTGRYQPQHF. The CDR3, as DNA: TGTGCCAGTAGCTCCAGGACAGGGAGATATCAGCCCCAGCATTTT.

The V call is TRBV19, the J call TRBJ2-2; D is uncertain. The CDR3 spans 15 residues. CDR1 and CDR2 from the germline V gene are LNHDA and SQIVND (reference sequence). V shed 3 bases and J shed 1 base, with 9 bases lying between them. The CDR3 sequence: CASSIRSGNTGELFF. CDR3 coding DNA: TGTGCCAGTAGTATTAGATCGGGGAACACCGGGGAGCTGTTTTTT.

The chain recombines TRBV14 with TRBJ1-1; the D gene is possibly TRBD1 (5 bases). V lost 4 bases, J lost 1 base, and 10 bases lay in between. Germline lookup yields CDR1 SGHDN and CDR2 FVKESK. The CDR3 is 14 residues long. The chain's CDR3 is CASSPLGGNTEAFF. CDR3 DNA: TGTGCCAGCAGCCCCCTGGGGGGGAACACTGAAGCTTTCTTT.

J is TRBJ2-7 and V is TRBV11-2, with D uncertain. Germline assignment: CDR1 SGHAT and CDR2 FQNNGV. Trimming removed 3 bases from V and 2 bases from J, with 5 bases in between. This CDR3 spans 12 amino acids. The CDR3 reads CASSFRTYEQYF. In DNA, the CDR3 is TGTGCCAGCAGCTTTAGAACCTACGAGCAGTACTTC.

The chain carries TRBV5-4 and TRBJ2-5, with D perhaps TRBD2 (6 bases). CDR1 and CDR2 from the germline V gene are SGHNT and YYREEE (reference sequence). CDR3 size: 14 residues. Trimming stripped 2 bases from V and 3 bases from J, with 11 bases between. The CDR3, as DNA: TGTGCCAGCAGCTTATTCGGGGGAGAAGAGACCCAGTACTTC. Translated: CASSLFGGEETQYF.

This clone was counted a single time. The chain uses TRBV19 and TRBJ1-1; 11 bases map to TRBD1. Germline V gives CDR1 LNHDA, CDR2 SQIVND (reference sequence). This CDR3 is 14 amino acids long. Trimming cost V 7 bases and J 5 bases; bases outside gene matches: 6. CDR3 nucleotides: TGTGCCAGTAAATACGGACAGGGGGCGACTGAAGCTTTCTTT. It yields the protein CASKYGQGATEAFF.

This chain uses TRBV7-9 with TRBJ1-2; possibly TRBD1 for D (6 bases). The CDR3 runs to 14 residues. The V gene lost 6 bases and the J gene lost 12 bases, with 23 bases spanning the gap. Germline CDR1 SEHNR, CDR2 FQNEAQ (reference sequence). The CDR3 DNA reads TGTGCCAGCAGTCTACGAACGGACAGCCGGTCGAACACCTTC. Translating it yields CASSLRTDSRSNTF.

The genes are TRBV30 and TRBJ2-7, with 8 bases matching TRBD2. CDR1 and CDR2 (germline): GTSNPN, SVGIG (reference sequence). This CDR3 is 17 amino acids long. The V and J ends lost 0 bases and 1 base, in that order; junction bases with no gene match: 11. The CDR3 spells CAWSVPRQRGSSYEQYF. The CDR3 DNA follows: TGTGCCTGGAGTGTACCCCGCCAGCGGGGGTCATCCTACGAGCAGTACTTC.